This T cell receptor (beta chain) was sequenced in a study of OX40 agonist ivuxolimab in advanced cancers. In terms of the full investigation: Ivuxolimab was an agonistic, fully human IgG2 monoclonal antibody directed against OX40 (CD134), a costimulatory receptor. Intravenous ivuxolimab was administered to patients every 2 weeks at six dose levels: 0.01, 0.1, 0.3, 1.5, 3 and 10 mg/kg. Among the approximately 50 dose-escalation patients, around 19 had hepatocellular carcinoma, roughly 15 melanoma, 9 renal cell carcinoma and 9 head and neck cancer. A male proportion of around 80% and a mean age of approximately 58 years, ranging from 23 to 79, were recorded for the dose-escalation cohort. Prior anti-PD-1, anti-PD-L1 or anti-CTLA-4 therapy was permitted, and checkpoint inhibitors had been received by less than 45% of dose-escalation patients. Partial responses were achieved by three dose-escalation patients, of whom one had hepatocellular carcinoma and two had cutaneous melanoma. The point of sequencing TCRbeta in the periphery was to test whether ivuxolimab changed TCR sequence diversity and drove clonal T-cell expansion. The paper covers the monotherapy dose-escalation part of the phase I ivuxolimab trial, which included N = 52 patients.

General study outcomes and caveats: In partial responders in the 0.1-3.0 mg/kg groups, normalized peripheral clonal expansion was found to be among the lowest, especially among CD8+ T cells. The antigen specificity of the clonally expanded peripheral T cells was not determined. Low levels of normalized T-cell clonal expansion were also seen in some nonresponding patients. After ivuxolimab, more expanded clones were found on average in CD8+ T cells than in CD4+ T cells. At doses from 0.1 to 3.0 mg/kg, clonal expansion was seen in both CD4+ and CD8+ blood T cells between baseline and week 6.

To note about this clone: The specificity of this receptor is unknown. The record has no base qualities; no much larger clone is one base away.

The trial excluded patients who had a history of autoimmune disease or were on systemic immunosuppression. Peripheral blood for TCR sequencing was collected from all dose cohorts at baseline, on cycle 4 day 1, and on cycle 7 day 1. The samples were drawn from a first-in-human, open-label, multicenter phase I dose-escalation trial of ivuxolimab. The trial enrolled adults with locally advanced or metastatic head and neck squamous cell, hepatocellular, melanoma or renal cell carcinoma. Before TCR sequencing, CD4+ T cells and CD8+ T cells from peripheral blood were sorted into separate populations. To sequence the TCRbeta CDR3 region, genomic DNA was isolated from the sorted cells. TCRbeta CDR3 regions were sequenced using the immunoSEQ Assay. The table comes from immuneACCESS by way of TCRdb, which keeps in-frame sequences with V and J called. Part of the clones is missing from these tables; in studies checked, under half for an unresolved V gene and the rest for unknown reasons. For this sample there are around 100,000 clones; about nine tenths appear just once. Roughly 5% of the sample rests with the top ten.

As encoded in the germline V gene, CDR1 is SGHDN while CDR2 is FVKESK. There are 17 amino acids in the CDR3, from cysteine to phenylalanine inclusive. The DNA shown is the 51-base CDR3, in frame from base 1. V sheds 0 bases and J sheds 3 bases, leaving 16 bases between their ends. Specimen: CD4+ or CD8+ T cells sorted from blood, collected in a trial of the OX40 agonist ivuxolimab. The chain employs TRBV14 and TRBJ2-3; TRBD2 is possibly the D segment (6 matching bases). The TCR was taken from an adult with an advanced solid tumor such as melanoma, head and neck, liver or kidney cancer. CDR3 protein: CASSQEPSAYFTDTQYF. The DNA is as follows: TGTGCCAGCAGCCAAGAACCTAGCGCGTACTTTACAGATACGCAGTATTTT.